This T cell receptor (beta chain) was profiled in a study of response to subunit inactivated influenza vaccine. Overall study findings and caveats: The study's authors posited that every seasonal influenza vaccination enlists few new T cells.

Comments on this clonotype: Its matching antigen is unknown.

TCRdb fed the RT-PCR reads into MiXCR, producing one record per CDR3 protein. The sample includes approximately 250,000 distinct CDR3 sequences, roughly an eighth of them seen just once. Specimen: non-naive T cells sorted from PBMCs, collected less than 15 days before vaccination. This TCR derives from a man aged 45 to 65 who received an inactivated influenza vaccine.

CDR3 DNA sequence: TGTGCCAGCAGCTTCGACAGGGGGTTGGAAGGCTACACCTTC. Translating gives CASSFDRGLEGYTF. The chain has TRBV7-2 and TRBJ1-2; 9 nucleotides agree with TRBD1. The CDR3 loop spans 14 amino acids. Germline CDR1 and CDR2: SGHTA and FQGNSA. V trimming: 3 bases; J trimming: 8 bases; junction bases outside the gene matches: 7.